The rows below give T cell receptor beta chains drawn from one sample of a study of T-cell memory formation after mild COVID-19. TCRdb reprocessed the 5' RACE reads with MiXCR, giving one entry per CDR3 protein. The sample shows over 40,000 distinct CDR3 sequences, 12% of them seen only once. The source material was PBMCs or a T cell subset sorted from them (not recorded which). All receptors derive from a man younger than 35 who had mild COVID-19 (a few samples of this study predate the infection). Cell type and time point are not known. Both conserved end residues are part of each CDR3. A D gene is named only where the DNA matches it firmly. A row's size may be missing; if present it is once, few, many or a size class.

j_call v_call d_call cdr3_length clone_size cdr3_aa cdr3_nt
TRBJ2-3 TRBV7-9 . 14 many CASSLVGSTDTQYF TGTGCCAGCAGCTTAGTGGGTAGCACAGATACGCAGTATTTT
TRBJ1-6 TRBV4-1 TRBD1 15 . CASSRVDRGDSPLHF TGCGCCAGCAGCCGGGTGGACAGGGGCGATTCACCCCTCCACTTT
TRBJ2-1 TRBV6-6 TRBD2 11 few CASSYSAGEFF TGTGCCAGCAGTTACTCCGCGGGGGAGTTCTTC
TRBJ2-1 TRBV29-1 . 14 once CSVTGALQYNEQFF TGCAGCGTTACGGGGGCCTTACAATACAATGAGCAGTTCTTC
TRBJ1-2 TRBV10-3 TRBD1 16 . CAISDAGQVSNYGYTF TGTGCCATCAGTGATGCCGGACAGGTTTCGAACTATGGCTACACCTTC
TRBJ1-4 TRBV7-2 TRBD1 15 . CASGRQGAANEKLFF TGTGCCAGCGGTCGACAGGGGGCGGCTAATGAAAAACTGTTTTTT
TRBJ1-5 TRBV4-1 . 18 . CASSQYHSHPSGAQPQHF TGCGCCAGCAGCCAATACCATTCCCACCCTTCGGGGGCCCAGCCCCAGCATTTT
TRBJ2-1 TRBV29-1 . 10 . CSVYFNEQFF TGCAGCGTTTACTTTAATGAGCAGTTCTTC
TRBJ2-7 TRBV6-2/TRBV6-3 . 11 few CASTQAYEQYF TGTGCCAGCACACAAGCCTACGAGCAGTACTTC
TRBJ2-7 TRBV5-1 . 17 . CASSLALNPTTAYEQYF TGCGCCAGCAGCTTGGCCTTAAATCCCACCACCGCCTACGAGCAGTACTTC
TRBJ2-7 TRBV20-1 TRBD2 13 . CSAPGGPFYEQYF TGCAGTGCCCCGGGGGGGCCCTTTTACGAGCAGTACTTC
TRBJ2-3 TRBV7-2 . 15 . CASSLAYSTADTQYF TGTGCCAGCAGCTTAGCGTATTCCACAGCAGATACGCAGTATTTT
TRBJ1-5 TRBV30 TRBD1 17 few CAWSRGTGGYSNQPQHF TGTGCCTGGAGCCGCGGGACAGGGGGATATAGCAATCAGCCCCAGCATTTT
TRBJ2-1 TRBV7-2 TRBD1 14 many CASSRDSSYNEQFF TGTGCCAGCAGCCGGGACAGCTCCTACAATGAGCAGTTCTTC
TRBJ2-7 TRBV4-2 TRBD1 15 many CASSQDGTGSYEQYF TGTGCCAGCAGCCAAGATGGGACAGGCTCCTACGAGCAGTACTTC
TRBJ2-5 TRBV25-1 . 14 . CASSPTGAGETQYF TGTGCCAGCAGTCCCACGGGGGCGGGGGAGACCCAGTACTTC
TRBJ2-7 TRBV12-5 . 14 few CASGLATTTSQQYF TGTGCTAGTGGTTTGGCAACGACCACATCTCAGCAGTACTTC
TRBJ2-6 TRBV25-1 TRBD1 13 . CASGTGGTNVLTF TGTGCCAGCGGCACAGGGGGAACCAACGTCCTGACTTTC
TRBJ1-1 TRBV11-1 . 18 . CASSRTGFPQRLNTEAFF TGTGCCAGCAGTCGAACCGGGTTTCCGCAGCGGTTGAACACTGAAGCTTTCTTT
TRBJ2-3 TRBV12-3/TRBV12-4 . 10 few CASSLGPQYF TGTGCCAGCAGTTTAGGTCCGCAGTATTTT
TRBJ2-1 TRBV6-5 . 14 few CASSRTDYYNEQFF TGTGCCAGCAGTCGGACGGACTATTACAATGAGCAGTTCTTC
TRBJ2-6 TRBV19 . 16 . CASSIPKGGGANVLTF TGTGCCAGTAGTATTCCCAAGGGAGGTGGGGCCAACGTCCTGACTTTC
TRBJ2-2 TRBV7-2 TRBD2 16 . CASSLSLAGARGELFF TGTGCCAGCAGCTTATCACTAGCGGGGGCACGGGGGGAGCTGTTTTTT
TRBJ2-7 TRBV12-3/TRBV12-4 . 15 few CASRKTGTGTYEQYF TGTGCCAGCAGAAAGACCGGGACGGGGACCTACGAGCAGTACTTC
TRBJ2-3 TRBV20-1 TRBD1 17 . CSATPGQGISSTDTQYF TGCAGTGCGACTCCGGGACAGGGAATTTCTAGCACAGATACGCAGTATTTT
TRBJ2-3 TRBV5-1 . 15 . CASSLLGLGTDTQYF TGCGCCAGCAGCTTGTTGGGACTCGGCACAGATACGCAGTATTTT
TRBJ2-5 TRBV20-1 . 13 . CSARKDSQETQYF TGCAGTGCTAGAAAGGACAGCCAAGAGACCCAGTACTTC
TRBJ1-4 TRBV28 . 15 many CASSSRDATNEKLFF TGTGCCAGCAGTTCAAGGGACGCAACTAATGAAAAACTGTTTTTT
TRBJ1-2 TRBV7-6 . 15 few CASSLTGGANYGYTF TGTGCCAGCAGCTTGACGGGGGGGGCTAACTATGGCTACACCTTC
TRBJ2-3 TRBV7-2 . 15 many CASSLDYFSTDTQYF TGTGCCAGCAGCTTAGATTACTTCTCCACAGATACGCAGTATTTT
TRBJ1-2 TRBV6-6 . 10 . CASSWDGYTF TGTGCCAGCAGTTGGGACGGCTACACCTTC
TRBJ2-5 TRBV20-1 . 14 many CSAAAWGEQETQYF TGCAGTGCTGCCGCGTGGGGGGAGCAAGAGACCCAGTACTTC
TRBJ1-1 TRBV3-1 TRBD1 13 few CASSYGQGLEAFF TGTGCCAGCAGCTACGGACAGGGATTAGAAGCTTTCTTT
TRBJ2-3 TRBV7-2 . 12 . CASSTYTDTQYF TGTGCCAGCAGTACCTACACAGATACGCAGTATTTT
TRBJ2-5 TRBV2 . 14 . CASSEWSEQETQYF TGTGCCAGCAGTGAATGGTCAGAACAAGAGACCCAGTACTTC
TRBJ1-3 TRBV7-8 . 13 . CASSPDREDTIYF TGTGCCAGCAGCCCGGACCGGGAGGACACCATATATTTT
TRBJ2-2 TRBV3-1 . 12 . CASGPGAGELFF TGTGCCAGCGGACCCGGGGCCGGGGAGCTGTTTTTT
TRBJ2-1 TRBV7-6 TRBD2 13 few CASRGTKNNEQFF TGTGCCAGCAGGGGGACTAAAAACAATGAGCAGTTCTTC
TRBJ1-1 TRBV20-1 . 13 many CSAEEAMNTEAFF TGCAGCGCCGAGGAGGCAATGAACACTGAAGCTTTCTTT
TRBJ2-3 TRBV4-1 . 16 few CASSQESSPSTDTQYF TGCGCCAGCAGCCAAGAATCCAGTCCAAGCACAGATACGCAGTATTTT